The rows below give T cell receptor beta chains drawn from one sample of a study of T cell changes during pregnancy in multiple sclerosis. Generated by immunoSEQ multiplex PCR, the TCRdb table keeps only in-frame clones and is missing some. The sample has about 67,000 clones, nearly 90% seen once; the top ten hold about 2.7%. The material sequenced was peripheral blood, taken in the first trimester of pregnancy. Every receptor here comes from a female donor with multiple sclerosis, enrolled in a pregnancy study. The CDR3 runs from the conserved cysteine through the conserved F or W. Clone size is stated in some rows and not others, as once, few, many or a class when expanded.

.,TRBV25-1,CASSGPLTFSYNEQFF
.,TRBV5-6,CASRELGQGMKDTEAFF
.,TRBV5-6,CASSLGDRVFQETQYF
.,TRBV30,CAWRAPGQGTHEQYF
.,TRBV6-5,CASSSVWGADTQYF
.,TRBV30,CASASGAYEQYF
.,TRBV5-1,CARPWRGDTQYF
few,TRBV11-2,CASSLVQGPYGYTF
.,TRBV7-2,CASSTYTGRNYGYTF
.,TRBV5-1,CASRTSGGSFGYNEQFF
.,TRBV15,CATSRAHPMFHGYTF
.,TRBV9,CASSAQGRNTGELFF
.,TRBV7-3,CASSLGRGGYEQFF
.,TRBV5-6,CASRLAGTGSTDTQYF
.,TRBV10-2,CASSDPGGNGETQYF
.,TRBV10-1,CATQTGYGTEAFF
.,TRBV27,CASSLVAGRGELFF
.,TRBV5-1,CASSNGHSGLAAGELFF
.,TRBV30,CAWAYGPGSNQPQHF
.,TRBV5-1,CASSLAGDTGELFF
.,TRBV5-1,CASTRVAGDYGYTF
.,TRBV6-6,CASSYPTSGRGNEQFF
.,TRBV7-2,CASSSSGKNIQYF